This T cell receptor beta chain stems from a study of blood T cell repertoires in COVID-19. Study overall: Spain, Italy and the United States supplied samples that represented acute and convalescent COVID-19. From T cells, B-cell-depleted T cells, or PBMCs came the material, which was cDNA or gDNA.

Per the original methods: Using reference gene primer amplification, nucleated cell counts were estimated. Sequencing used immunoSEQ multiplex PCR; TCRdb keeps in-frame clones, though not all of them. From that table come the V and J calls and clone size; the DNA was used to work out D and trimming. This table has some 220,000 clones, more than 75% appearing once. The CDR3 runs to 13 residues. Trimming stripped 8 bases from V and 0 bases from J, with 10 bases between. Input material: peripheral blood. The rearrangement links TRBV12-3 or TRBV12-4 to TRBJ1-1; D gene uncertain. This clonotype originated in a human donor in a cohort sampled during active COVID-19. The CDR3 coding sequence is TGTGCCAGCGCCGGACTCTTGAACACTGAAGCTTTCTTT. Translated: CASAGLLNTEAFF.